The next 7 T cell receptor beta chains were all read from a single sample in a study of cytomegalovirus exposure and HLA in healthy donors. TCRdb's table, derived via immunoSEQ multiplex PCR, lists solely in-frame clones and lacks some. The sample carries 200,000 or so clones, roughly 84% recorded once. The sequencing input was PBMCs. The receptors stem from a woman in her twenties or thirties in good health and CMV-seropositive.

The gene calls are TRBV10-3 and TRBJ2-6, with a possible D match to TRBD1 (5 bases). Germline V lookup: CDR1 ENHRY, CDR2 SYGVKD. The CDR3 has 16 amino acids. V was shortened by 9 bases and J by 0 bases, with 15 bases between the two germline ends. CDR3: CAIRTSGISGANVLTF. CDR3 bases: TGTGCCATAAGAACATCAGGGATCTCTGGGGCCAACGTCCTGACTTTC.

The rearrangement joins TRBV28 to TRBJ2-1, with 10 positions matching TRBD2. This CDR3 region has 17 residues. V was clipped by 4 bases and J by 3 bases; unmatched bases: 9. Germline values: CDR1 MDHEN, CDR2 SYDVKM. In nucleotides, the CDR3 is TGTGCCAGCAGTTCATCACTAGCGGGGCTGATCTACAATGAGCAGTTCTTC. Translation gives CASSSSLAGLIYNEQFF.

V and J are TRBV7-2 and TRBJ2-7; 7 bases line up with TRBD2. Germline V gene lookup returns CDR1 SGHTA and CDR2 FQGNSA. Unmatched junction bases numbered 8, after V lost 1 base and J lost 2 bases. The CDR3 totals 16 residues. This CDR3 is CASSLGILADPYEQYF. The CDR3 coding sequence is TGTGCCAGCAGCTTAGGGATTCTAGCGGACCCCTACGAGCAGTACTTC.

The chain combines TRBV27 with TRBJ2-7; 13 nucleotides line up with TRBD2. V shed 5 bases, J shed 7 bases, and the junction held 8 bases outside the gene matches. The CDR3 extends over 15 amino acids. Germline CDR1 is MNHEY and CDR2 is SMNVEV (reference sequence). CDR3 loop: CASSPLAGGIGEQYF. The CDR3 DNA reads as TGTGCCAGCAGTCCACTAGCGGGAGGGATTGGGGAGCAGTACTTC.

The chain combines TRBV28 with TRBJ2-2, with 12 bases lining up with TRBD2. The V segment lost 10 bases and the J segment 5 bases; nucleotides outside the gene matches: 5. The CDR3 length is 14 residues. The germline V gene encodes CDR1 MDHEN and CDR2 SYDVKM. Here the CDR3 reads CATKTSGSTGELFF. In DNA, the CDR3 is TGTGCCACCAAGACTAGCGGGAGTACCGGGGAGCTGTTTTTT. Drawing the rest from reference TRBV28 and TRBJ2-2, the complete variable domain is DVKVTQSSRYLVKRTGEKVFLECVQDMDHENMFWYRQDPGLGLRLIYFSYDVKMKEKGDIPEGYSVSREKKERFSLILESASTNQTSMYLCATKTSGSTGELFFGEGSRLTVL.

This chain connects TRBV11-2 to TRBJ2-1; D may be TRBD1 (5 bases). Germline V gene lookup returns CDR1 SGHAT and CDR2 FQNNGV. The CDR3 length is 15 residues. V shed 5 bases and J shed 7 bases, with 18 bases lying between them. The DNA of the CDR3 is TGTGCCAGCAGCATAGGAAGGGGTTCAAATAATGAGCAGTTCTTC. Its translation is CASSIGRGSNNEQFF.

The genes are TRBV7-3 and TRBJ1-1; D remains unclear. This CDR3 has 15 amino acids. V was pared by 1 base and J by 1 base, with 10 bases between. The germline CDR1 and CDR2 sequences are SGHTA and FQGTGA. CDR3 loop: CASSLRAGENTEAFF. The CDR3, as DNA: TGTGCCAGCAGCTTAAGGGCAGGCGAGAACACTGAAGCTTTCTTT.